A single sample gave rise to the 2 T cell receptor beta chains below, sequenced in a study of shared clonotypes between healthy human individuals. Libraries were prepared by immunoSEQ multiplex PCR; TCRdb keeps only in-frame clonotypes and omits some of them. The sample yields around 2.1 million clones, about 93% seen once. Positive CCR7 selection of CD45RO-negative cells yielded the naive CD8 cells, and terminally differentiated effector memory CD45RA+ cells were excluded. The source material was naive CD8+ T cells from PBMCs. Receptors originate from a man aged 18 to 29 in good health. Some clones in this sample may be carry-over from other donors' samples.

The chain is built from TRBV7-6 and TRBJ2-1; TRBD1 aligns across 10 bases. CDR1 and CDR2 (germline): SGHVS, FNYEAQ. Unmatched junction bases numbered 4, after V lost 4 bases and J lost 7 bases. The CDR3 runs 14 residues. CDR3 region: CASSSTGGLNEQFF. The CDR3 bases are TGTGCCAGCAGCTCGACAGGGGGCTTGAATGAGCAGTTCTTC.

The rearrangement links TRBV4-1 to TRBJ2-7; D possibly uses TRBD1 or TRBD2 (5 bases each). This CDR3 region has 15 residues. Per the germline V gene, CDR1 is MGHRA and CDR2 is YSYEKL. V was shortened by 4 bases and J by 6 bases, with 19 bases between the two germline ends. Here the CDR3 reads CASSPSGTGAGEQYF. The DNA for the CDR3 is TGCGCCAGCAGCCCGTCCGGGACCGGGGCTGGCGAGCAGTACTTC.